The 21 T cell receptor beta chains below all came from one sample that was sequenced in a study of human T cells and chemical hapten exposure (dated by TCRdb to 2020 to 2023). The protocol used for the library was RACE. Sequencing instrument: NextSeq 500. Clones were called with MiXCR by TCRdb after fastp trimmed the public reads at Q25, and only in-frame beta chains were retained. Identical CDR3 proteins give one entry, which carries the most common genes and DNA. The sample table records roughly 120,000 distinct CDR3 sequences; approximately 10% of these occur just once. Together, the top ten hold roughly 1.6% of the sample. This sample's time point label indicates: healthy volunteer bleed at 2 weeks. Unfractionated whole blood was collected in Tempus Blood RNA tubes, and total RNA was extracted from that blood. The source material was whole blood. The receptors come from a male donor in good health. Some clones in this sample may be carry-over from other donors' samples.

V and J are TRBV19 and TRBJ1-5, with D unclear. Per the germline V gene, CDR1 is LNHDA and CDR2 is SQIVND (reference sequence). Trimming took 3 bases from V and 3 from J, leaving 6 bases between them. CDR3 size: 13 residues. In DNA, the CDR3 is TGTGCCAGTAGTATCGACGCCAATCAGCCCCAGCATTTT. Amino acid sequence: CASSIDANQPQHF.

The DNA of the CDR3 is TGTGCCAGCAGTACCCGACTAGCGTATTACGAGCAGTACTTC. Translated: CASSTRLAYYEQYF. The genes are TRBV6-5 and TRBJ2-7; 8 bases are a match to TRBD2. Germline CDR1 reads MNHEY; CDR2 reads SVGAGI. V shed 5 bases, J shed 4 bases, and the junction held 7 bases outside the gene matches. This CDR3 is built from 14 residues.

The chain employs TRBV19 and TRBJ2-3; 9 bases line up with TRBD1. The V segment lost 4 bases and the J segment 2 bases; nucleotides outside the gene matches: 16. The CDR3 covers 19 residues. Germline V gene data show CDR1 as LNHDA and CDR2 as SQIVND (reference sequence). The CDR3 region has the DNA TGTGCCAGTAGTACGGGACAGGGCGCCCCCGGGGGCTTCACAGATACGCAGTATTTT. Its translation: CASSTGQGAPGGFTDTQYF.

This clonotype appeared many times. V is TRBV4-3 and J is TRBJ1-1; 9 nucleotides align to TRBD1. The germline V gene has CDR1 LGHNA and CDR2 YSLEER. The CDR3 spans 16 residues. V trimming: 0 bases; J trimming: 3 bases; junction bases outside the gene matches: 5. The CDR3 region has the DNA TGCGCCAGCAGCCAAGATCCAGGACAGGGGTACACTGAAGCTTTCTTT. Translated: CASSQDPGQGYTEAFF.

V and J are TRBV5-1 and TRBJ2-3; D is perhaps TRBD1 (5 bases). The CDR3 length is 15 residues. V lost 0 bases to trimming and J lost 4 bases, with 12 bases between them. From germline, CDR1 is SGHRS and CDR2 YFSETQ. CDR3 sequence (DNA): TGCGCCAGCAGCTTGGAAGGGGAATCAGCAGATACGCAGTATTTT. Translation gives CASSLEGESADTQYF.

This clonotype was detected many times. V is TRBV27 and J is TRBJ1-2; no reliable D call. Germline loops: CDR1 MNHEY, CDR2 SMNVEV (reference sequence). The length of the CDR3 is 15 residues. V shed 5 bases and J shed 3 bases, with 16 bases lying between them. The CDR3 loop reads CASSPLLRAHYGYTF. As DNA, the CDR3 is TGTGCCAGCAGTCCACTTTTAAGAGCTCACTATGGCTACACCTTC.

In its sample, this clonotype was seen a few times. The chain couples TRBV6-5 to TRBJ2-5; maybe TRBD2 (5 bases). Germline loops: CDR1 MNHEY, CDR2 SVGAGI. This CDR3 region has 13 residues. Trimming stripped 6 bases from V and 6 bases from J, with 14 bases between. The CDR3 bases are TGTGCCAGCAGCCCCGGGGTCAAACAGACCCAGTACTTC. Encoded protein: CASSPGVKQTQYF.

The sample holds many counts of this clonotype. V is TRBV7-9 and J is TRBJ1-1, with TRBD1 matching over 7 bases. Germline V gene sequence: CDR1 SEHNR, CDR2 FQNEAQ (reference sequence). V was pared by 4 bases and J by 1 base, with 6 bases of the junction left unmatched. CDR3 length equals 15 residues. CDR3 bases: TGTGCCAGCAGCTCCTCCGACAGGGAGAACACTGAAGCTTTCTTT. As protein: CASSSSDRENTEAFF.

V usage is TRBV5-4 and J usage is TRBJ2-3, with a tentative D call TRBD2 (6 bases). Trimming removed 2 bases at V and 1 base at J, with 11 bases between. CDR3 length: 15 amino acids. CDR1 is SGHNT and CDR2 is YYREEE in the germline V gene (reference sequence). CDR3 coding DNA: TGTGCCAGCAGCTTTAAGCGGGCCCGCACAGATACGCAGTATTTT. Translating it yields CASSFKRARTDTQYF.

The chain links TRBV6-5 to TRBJ2-2, with TRBD2 identical over 10 bases. Germline V gives CDR1 MNHEY, CDR2 SVGAGI. This CDR3 spans 15 amino acids. With 2 bases clipped from V and 4 bases from J, the junction kept 1 base outside the gene matches. The CDR3 sequence is CASSYKREGTGELFF. CDR3 sequence (DNA): TGTGCCAGCAGTTACAAGCGGGAGGGCACCGGGGAGCTGTTTTTT.

This clonotype occurred many times. The chain couples TRBV6-1 to TRBJ2-7; TRBD2 aligns across 9 bases. The germline CDR1 and CDR2 sequences are MNHNS and SASEGT. After removal of 8 bases from V and 2 bases from J, the junction contained 4 bases not matched to a gene. The CDR3 has 13 residues. CDR3 protein: CASGASGAYEQYF. The CDR3 DNA follows: TGTGCCAGCGGGGCTAGCGGGGCCTACGAGCAGTACTTC.

The V call is TRBV2, the J call TRBJ2-2; D is possibly TRBD2 (5 bases). The CDR3 sequence is 15 residues long. Germline values: CDR1 SNHLY, CDR2 FYNNEI. V lost 2 bases and J lost 5, with 12 bases in between. The CDR3 region has the DNA TGTGCCAGCAGTGAAAGGCTAGCCTGGACCGGGGAGCTGTTTTTT. This encodes CASSERLAWTGELFF.

This clonotype was seen a few times. V gene TRBV29-1 combines with J gene TRBJ1-1; 7 bases line up with TRBD1. Trimming removed 4 bases from V and 4 bases from J; junction bases left unmatched: 6. The germline V gene encodes CDR1 SQVTM and CDR2 ANQGSEA. The CDR3 contains 13 residues. CDR3 region: CSVVNRGTTEAFF. The DNA for the CDR3 is TGCAGCGTTGTAAACAGGGGTACCACTGAAGCTTTCTTT.

The chain recombines TRBV12-3 or TRBV12-4 with TRBJ2-1, with 7 positions matching TRBD2. V gave up 3 bases and J gave up 7 bases; unmatched junction bases: 9. This CDR3 has 15 amino acids. The CDR3 region is CASSFGGGAHNEQFF. The CDR3 coding sequence is TGTGCCAGCAGTTTTGGCGGGGGAGCGCATAATGAGCAGTTCTTC.

This chain joins TRBV7-6 and TRBJ2-5; 9 bases match TRBD1. V was clipped by 5 bases and J by 5 bases; unmatched bases: 12. Germline lookup yields CDR1 SGHVS and CDR2 FNYEAQ. The CDR3 covers 16 residues. The CDR3, as DNA: TGTGCCAGCAGCCCTGTAACAGGGGGCGGAGGGGAGACCCAGTACTTC. It encodes CASSPVTGGGGETQYF.

The chain uses TRBV5-1 and TRBJ2-5; D is unclear. Germline assignment: CDR1 SGHRS and CDR2 YFSETQ. V was pared by 2 bases and J by 2 bases, with 16 bases between. The CDR3 loop spans 16 amino acids. CDR3 DNA sequence: TGCGCCAGCAGCTTATTTCCCGGATCGTTACAAGAGACCCAGTACTTC. It is translated as CASSLFPGSLQETQYF. The variable domain in full, with the rest retrieved from reference TRBV5-1 and TRBJ2-5, is KAGVTQTPRYLIKTRGQQVTLSCSPISGHRSVSWYQQTPGQGLQFLFEYFSETQRNKGNFPGRFSGRQFSNSRSEMNVSTLELGDSALYLCASSLFPGSLQETQYFGPGTRLLVL.

The chain carries TRBV12-3 or TRBV12-4 and TRBJ2-1, with a weak D call TRBD2 (5 bases). Trimming cost V 6 bases and J 6 bases, with 18 bases left between them. The CDR3 is 15 amino acids. CDR3 in amino acids: CASSRRNQDVNEQFF. CDR3 nucleotide sequence: TGTGCCAGCAGCCGGAGGAACCAGGACGTCAATGAGCAGTTCTTC.

This clonotype was seen many times. The chain uses TRBV29-1 and TRBJ1-5; unclear D gene. Trimming stripped 5 bases from V and 4 bases from J, with 3 bases between. The CDR3 length is 10 residues. The germline gives CDR1 SQVTM, CDR2 ANQGSEA. CDR3 protein: CSVSNQPQHF. The CDR3, as DNA: TGCAGCGTTAGTAATCAGCCCCAGCATTTT.

This clonotype came up a few times. The rearrangement uses TRBV9 and TRBJ2-2; D is undetermined. CDR1 SGDLS and CDR2 YYNGEE come from the germline V gene. This CDR3 is built from 15 residues. Trimming removed 0 bases at V and 7 bases at J, with 13 bases between. The CDR3 nucleotides read TGTGCCAGCAGCGTAGATATAAGAACGGGCGGGGAGCTGTTTTTT. Its protein product is CASSVDIRTGGELFF.

This rearrangement joins TRBV7-3 to TRBJ1-3; D is undetermined. The CDR3 totals 15 residues. V lost 5 bases and J 2 bases, leaving 13 bases between the germline ends. CDR1 SGHTA and CDR2 FQGTGA come from the germline V gene. The CDR3 DNA follows: TGTGCCAGCAGCCCCCATTCGGGTCCTGGAAACACCATATATTTT. Encoded protein: CASSPHSGPGNTIYF. Full variable domain (rest looked up from reference TRBV7-3 and TRBJ1-3): GAGVSQTPSNKVTEKGKYVELRCDPISGHTALYWYRQSLGQGPEFLIYFQGTGAADDSGLPNDRFFAVRPEGSVSTLKIQRTERGDSAVYLCASSPHSGPGNTIYFGEGSWLTVV.

This clonotype was found a few times. The chain carries TRBV5-6 and TRBJ1-5; a weak D match, TRBD1 (5 bases). Germline V CDR1 and CDR2: SGHDT, YYEEEE. The V and J ends lost 0 bases and 0 bases respectively, with 13 bases between them. There are 17 residues in the CDR3. The CDR3 bases are TGTGCCAGCAGCTTGGGGCATGGAGGGGATAGCAATCAGCCCCAGCATTTT. This encodes CASSLGHGGDSNQPQHF. The variable domain in full, completed from reference TRBV5-6 and TRBJ1-5, reads DAGVTQSPTHLIKTRGQQVTLRCSPKSGHDTVSWYQQALGQGPQFIFQYYEEEERQRGNFPDRFSGHQFPNYSSELNVNALLLGDSALYLCASSLGHGGDSNQPQHFGDGTRLSIL.